This is a list of T cell receptor beta chains from one sample in a study of OX40 agonist ivuxolimab in advanced cancers. Generated by immunoSEQ multiplex PCR, the TCRdb table keeps only in-frame clones and is missing some. The sample carries 55,000 to 75,000 clones, about nine tenths recorded once. The specimen was CD4+ or CD8+ T cells sorted from blood, collected in a trial of the OX40 agonist ivuxolimab. The receptor source for this set is an adult with an advanced solid tumor such as melanoma, head and neck, liver or kidney cancer. The CDR3 runs from the conserved cysteine through the conserved F or W. D genes are given only for firm matches.

TRBV21-1	-	TRBJ2-2	TGTGCCAGCAGCAGAGAGGAGGTTAGCAGCAACACCGGGGAGCTGTTTTTT	CASSREEVSSNTGELFF
TRBV28	-	TRBJ1-2	TGTGCCAGCAGTTTGGCTGAGCTCAACTATGGCTACACCTTC	CASSLAELNYGYTF
TRBV19	-	TRBJ1-5	TGTGCCAGTAGCAGTAGGTCTAAGGGGTACAATCAGCCCCAGCATTTT	CASSSRSKGYNQPQHF
TRBV29-1	-	TRBJ2-5	TGCAGCGTTGGTTCGTGTCGAGAACTAGGGGGGTCGGAGACCCAGTACTTC	CSVGSCRELGGSETQYF
TRBV6-6	TRBD1	TRBJ2-7	TGTGCCAGCAGAGACCGGACAGGGGGAGCCTACGAGCAGTACTTC	CASRDRTGGAYEQYF
TRBV5-8	-	TRBJ1-2	TGTGCCAGCAGCTTGGGGGGGGGCACTATTGGCTACACCTTC	CASSLGGGTIGYTF
TRBV6-1	-	TRBJ2-7	TGTGCCAGCAGTGTCGGCGGAGACTCCTACGAGCAGTACTTC	CASSVGGDSYEQYF
TRBV28	-	TRBJ2-3	TGTGCCAGCAGCCCGGTTTCGGGCCGGGTCGGTGTAGATACGCAGTATTTT	CASSPVSGRVGVDTQYF
TRBV10-1	TRBD1	TRBJ1-1	TGCGCCAGCAGTGACCAGGGGGCGGACACTGAAGCTTTCTTT	CASSDQGADTEAFF
TRBV29-1	TRBD1	TRBJ2-3	TGCAGCGTTGAAGGGGACAGGGGGACAGATACGCAGTATTTT	CSVEGDRGTDTQYF
TRBV19	-	TRBJ2-2	TGTGCCAGTAGCCGTAGCCTCAATTGGGACACCGGGGAGCTGTTTTTT	CASSRSLNWDTGELFF
TRBV6-4	-	TRBJ1-1	TGTGCCAGCAGTGCGAGGGGGGAGAGCACTGAAGCTTTCTTT	CASSARGESTEAFF
TRBV6-5	TRBD1	TRBJ1-2	TGTGCCAGCAGTTACGGTAGGGGACAGGGAGGCTATGGCTACACCTTC	CASSYGRGQGGYGYTF
TRBV7-6	TRBD2	TRBJ2-5	TGTGCCAGCAGCACAACCTTAGCGGGCGGCCAAGAGACCCAGTACTTC	CASSTTLAGGQETQYF
TRBV5-1	TRBD1	TRBJ2-3	TGCGCCAGCAGCGTGAGACAGGGAGATACGCAGTATTTT	CASSVRQGDTQYF
TRBV5-8	TRBD2	TRBJ2-3	TGTGCCAGCAGTTCCGGGACTAGCGGGAGCCTGGGGGCAGATACGCAGTATTTT	CASSSGTSGSLGADTQYF
TRBV5-4	-	TRBJ2-7	TGTGCCAGCAGCTTAGACGAGGGGAGCTACGAGCAGTACTTC	CASSLDEGSYEQYF
TRBV7-3	TRBD1	TRBJ2-1	TGTGCCAGCAGCTTAACTAGGGACAGGGACAATGAGCAGTTCTTC	CASSLTRDRDNEQFF
TRBV7-2	TRBD1	TRBJ2-1	TGTGCCAGCAGCCCCTATTCCGGGACAGGGGGAGTTGAGCAGTTCTTC	CASSPYSGTGGVEQFF
TRBV6-4	TRBD2	TRBJ2-3	TGTGCCAGCAGTGTCTCTAGCGGGGGGGCCACAGATACGCAGTATTTT	CASSVSSGGATDTQYF
TRBV2	-	TRBJ2-7	TGTGCCAGCAGTAACCCGATGGGTGGTTACGAGCAGTACTTC	CASSNPMGGYEQYF
TRBV29-1	TRBD1	TRBJ1-2	TGCAGCGTGAGCCCTCGGGGACAGGGGATCCCCCTCTATGGCTACACCTTC	CSVSPRGQGIPLYGYTF
TRBV6-5	-	TRBJ1-4	TGTGCCAGCAGTTTCGGGCAGACTAATGAAAAACTGTTTTTT	CASSFGQTNEKLFF
TRBV10-1	TRBD1	TRBJ1-1	TGCGCCAGCAGTGGGGGGACAGCGAACACTGAAGCTTTCTTT	CASSGGTANTEAFF
TRBV7-7	-	TRBJ1-1	TGTGCAGGCGGTGCGGGAGACACTGAAGCTTTCTTT	CAGGAGDTEAFF
TRBV27	TRBD2	TRBJ2-3	TGTGCCAGCAGTTTATCGGGAGGGTGGATAGATACGCAGTATTTT	CASSLSGGWIDTQYF